The source of this T cell receptor beta chain is a study of blood T cells in healthy people across ages (dated by TCRdb to about 2015). Regarding the study in general: In model experiments, template switching captured roughly one uniquely barcoded TCR beta cDNA molecule for every two T cells. Age-related changes in TCR beta repertoire diversity were measured in the study by deep sequencing normalized with unique cDNA molecular identifiers. Four age groups were formed from the donors: young (average 16 years), middle-aged (approximately 42), aged (about 62) and long-lived (82). To avoid experimental bias, donors of different ages were spread randomly across the sequencing lanes. Using the same blood draw, the study looked at two additional independent replicas of 1 million unique cDNA reads for two donors, one aged 18 to 30 and the other aged 80 or older.

Overall study results and their limits: Donor CMV infection status was unknown, potentially confounding age-related changes in expanded clonotypes. A strong correlation was found between observed TCR beta diversity and the percentage of naive T cells measured by flow cytometry. As age increased, observed TCR beta diversity per million T cells dropped in a roughly linear way, and a significant reduction was already evident by age about 36. Bulk unsorted PBMC profiling prevented conclusive comparison of naive and antigen-experienced compartments. Total diversity estimates from one million sequenced T cells were considered lower bounds and underestimates. Compared with the aged group, more naive CD4+ T cells, fewer expanded clones and increased TCR diversity were shown by the long-lived group, suggesting age selection.

Notes on this clonotype: Its antigen is not yet known. This may be a read error: a much more frequent sequence differs by one nucleotide.

Library creation used 5' RACE. TCRdb names Illumina HiSeq 2500 as the instrument used. The second PCR ran for roughly 6 to 11 cycles and used a J-beta primer mix along with a sample-barcoded 5' primer. A template-switch 5' adaptor carrying 12 random nucleotides introduced a unique molecular identifier onto each TCR beta cDNA molecule. Each sample yielded at least 2.5 million CDR3-containing paired-end reads. The Mint cDNA synthesis kit, primed by a TRBC-specific oligonucleotide, was used to synthesize first-strand cDNA from all RNA. Following uracil-DNA glycosylase treatment, a first 18-cycle PCR with universal primers M1SS and BC2_uni_R was performed on all cDNA. In the paper's pipeline: Normalization of each sample was performed by random selection of 1 million high-quality reads, each carrying a distinct molecular identifier. Reads with shared molecular identifiers were discarded instead of being binned into consensus sequences. MiTCR, with a Q25 quality threshold and the strictest error-elimination algorithm, was used for CDR3 identification, clonotype clustering and error correction. A nonparametric unseen species model with Euler transformation was used to estimate a lower bound on total TCR beta diversity. TCRdb handled the public reads itself, with Q25 trimming in fastp and clone calling in MiXCR, and kept productive beta chains. CDR3 protein sequences are deduplicated, and each keeps its most common genes and DNA. TCRdb's processing, not the study's, gives the V and J calls here. This sample holds 630,000 or so distinct CDR3 sequences; roughly 32% were observed only once. Just over 15% of the sample comes from the top ten.

The donors were roughly 39 Caucasian individuals from Russia, aged roughly 6 to 90 years, who were systemically healthy. Each donor gave about 10 milliliters of peripheral blood, drawn into EDTA-treated Vacutainer tubes. PBMCs were isolated by Ficoll-Paque density-gradient centrifugation, with at least 7 million obtained per sample. Trizol reagent was used to extract total RNA from the PBMCs, yielding at least 6 micrograms per sample. For every donor, an aliquot of PBMCs went through flow cytometry to measure the percentages of naive CD45RAhigh/CD27high T cells. The CDR3 sequence holds 14 residues, the cysteine and phenylalanine included. Kept here is only the CDR3 DNA, which spans 42 bases and is read in frame from base 1. According to the germline V gene, CDR1 reads SQVTM and CDR2 reads ANQGSEA. Trimming takes 3 bases from V and 7 bases from J, and the germline ends sit 19 bases apart.

This clonotype was sampled from a woman older than 75 in good health. Donor details come from another sample of the same person, matched by shared clones. In this chain, TRBV29-1 is recombined with TRBJ2-7; 6 matching bases give a weak D call of TRBD1. Sequenced: blood. The DNA sequence follows: TGCAGCGTTGAGCGTAGCCAGGGGTTCAATGAGCAGTACTTC. It is translated as CSVERSQGFNEQYF.